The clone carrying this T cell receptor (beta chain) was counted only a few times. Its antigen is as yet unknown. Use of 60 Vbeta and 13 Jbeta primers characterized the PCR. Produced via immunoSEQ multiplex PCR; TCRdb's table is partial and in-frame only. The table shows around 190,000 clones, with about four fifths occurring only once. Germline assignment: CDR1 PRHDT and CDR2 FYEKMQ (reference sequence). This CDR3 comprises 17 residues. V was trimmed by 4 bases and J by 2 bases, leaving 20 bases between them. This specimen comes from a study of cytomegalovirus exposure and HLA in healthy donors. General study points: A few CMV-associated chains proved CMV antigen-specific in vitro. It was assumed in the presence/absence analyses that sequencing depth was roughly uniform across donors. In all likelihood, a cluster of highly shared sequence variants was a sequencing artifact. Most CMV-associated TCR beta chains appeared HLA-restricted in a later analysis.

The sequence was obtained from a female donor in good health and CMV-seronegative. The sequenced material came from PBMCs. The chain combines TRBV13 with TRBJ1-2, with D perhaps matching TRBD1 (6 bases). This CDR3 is CASSSLMNREGNYGYTF. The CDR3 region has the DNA TGTGCCAGCAGCTCCCTTATGAACAGGGAGGGAAACTATGGCTACACCTTC. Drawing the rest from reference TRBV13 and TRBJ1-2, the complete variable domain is AAGVIQSPRHLIKEKRETATLKCYPIPRHDTVYWYQQGPGQDPQFLISFYEKMQSDKGSIPDRFSAQQFSDYHSELNMSSLELGDSALYFCASSSLMNREGNYGYTFGSGTRLTVV.